This passage covers 17 T cell receptor beta chains from one sample sequenced in a study of CD8 T cells in ankylosing spondylitis. TCRdb passed the 5' RACE reads through MiXCR, listing each CDR3 protein once. This table holds 180,000 or so distinct CDR3 sequences, 11% found once. Sequencing input: blood, either unsorted or a sorted T cell fraction (not recorded which). These TCRs come from a male donor with ankylosing spondylitis or in good health (not recorded which).

This clonotype was observed many times. The chain is built from TRBV9 and TRBJ1-2, with 7 bases lining up with TRBD1. CDR3 length: 16 residues. J lost 3 bases, V lost 0 bases, and 8 bases had no gene match. Germline values: CDR1 SGDLS, CDR2 YYNGEE. CDR3 in amino acids: CASSVGQGISHYGYTF. CDR3 coding DNA: TGTGCCAGCAGCGTAGGACAGGGAATATCCCACTATGGCTACACCTTC. The complete variable domain, with remaining parts taken from reference TRBV9 and TRBJ1-2, reads DSGVTQTPKHLITATGQRVTLRCSPRSGDLSVYWYQQSLDQGLQFLIQYYNGEERAKGNILERFSAQQFPDLHSELNLSSLELGDSALYFCASSVGQGISHYGYTFGSGTRLTVV.

This clonotype was recorded a few times. The J gene is TRBJ2-4, the V gene TRBV12-3 or TRBV12-4; D is perhaps TRBD1 (5 bases). CDR3 length equals 16 residues. Trimming removed 3 bases from V and 2 bases from J, with 14 bases in between. DNA of the CDR3: TGTGCCAGCAGTTTGTCTTCGGACATCTCCAAAAACATTCAGTACTTC. Its translation is CASSLSSDISKNIQYF.

This clonotype has ten or more counts. The V and J genes are TRBV9 and TRBJ1-3; D is perhaps TRBD1 (5 bases). The CDR3 spans 15 residues. The germline CDR1 and CDR2 sequences are SGDLS and YYNGEE. The ends were cut back, 6 bases at V and 4 bases at J, with 17 bases in the middle. CDR3 residues: CASTRDSRAGNTIYF. The CDR3 bases are TGTGCCAGCACTCGGGACTCCAGAGCGGGAAACACCATATATTTT.

This chain connects TRBV7-9 to TRBJ1-1; D uncertain. V lost 5 bases and J 0 bases, leaving 10 bases between the germline ends. Germline V gene data show CDR1 as SEHNR and CDR2 as FQNEAQ (reference sequence). The CDR3 contains 14 residues. CDR3 sequence reads: CASSAQAMNTEAFF. In nucleotides, the CDR3 is TGTGCCAGCAGCGCTCAAGCAATGAACACTGAAGCTTTCTTT. The full variable domain, in which reference TRBV7-9 and TRBJ1-1 provide the parts outside the CDR3, is DTGVSQNPRHKITKRGQNVTFRCDPISEHNRLYWYRQTLGQGPEFLTYFQNEAQLEKSRLLSDRFSAERPKGSFSTLEIQRTEQGDSAMYLCASSAQAMNTEAFFGQGTRLTVV.

This clonotype was seen ten or more times. The chain couples TRBV18 to TRBJ2-1, with TRBD2 matching 8 bases. This CDR3 contains 15 residues. Germline values: CDR1 KGHSH, CDR2 LQKENI. V lost 6 bases to trimming and J lost 5 bases; unmatched junction nucleotides: 9. CDR3 region: CASSPAGDAHNEQFF. The CDR3 DNA reads as TGTGCCAGCTCGCCAGCGGGAGATGCCCACAATGAGCAGTTCTTC.

This clonotype was counted between two and nine times. CDR3 sequence: CASSRQGGSYNEQFF. CDR3 nucleotide sequence: TGTGCCAGCAGCCGACAGGGAGGCTCCTACAATGAGCAGTTCTTC. The chain carries TRBV28 and TRBJ2-1, with D tentatively TRBD1 (7 bases). Germline assignment: CDR1 MDHEN and CDR2 SYDVKM. V was clipped by 6 bases and J by 0 bases, with 12 bases between them. The CDR3 length is 15 residues.

This clonotype was detected ten times or more. The chain joins TRBV28 to TRBJ1-5; the D is unclear. Per the germline V gene, CDR1 is MDHEN and CDR2 is SYDVKM. This CDR3 is 14 amino acids long. Between the trimmed V and J ends, which lost 6 bases and 8 bases, there was a span of 17 bases. The CDR3 DNA is TGTGCCAGCAGACTCACTCCCCCACTGGAGCCCCAGCATTTT. Translated: CASRLTPPLEPQHF.

The table lists this clonotype with a few counts. This CDR3 is CASSPPHTYNEQFF. CDR3 coding DNA: TGCGCCAGCAGTCCCCCCCATACATACAATGAGCAGTTCTTC. The chain carries TRBV23-1 and TRBJ2-1, with D unclear. TRBV23-1 is assigned to the ORF class and has an uncertain function. This CDR3 comprises 14 residues. V was shortened by 4 bases and J by 4 bases, with 11 bases between the two germline ends.

The chain joins TRBV6-1 to TRBJ2-5; 8 nucleotides align to TRBD2. J lost 5 bases, V lost 6 bases, and 14 bases had no gene match. Germline lookup yields CDR1 MNHNS and CDR2 SASEGT. This CDR3 is 16 amino acids long. CDR3 sequence (DNA): TGTGCCAGCAGACTCACCGGGACTAGAGTCGCCGAGACCCAGTACTTC. Its protein product is CASRLTGTRVAETQYF.

This clonotype was recorded many times. V and J are TRBV12-3 or TRBV12-4 and TRBJ2-3, with 7 bases aligning to TRBD2. V shed 8 bases and J 3 bases; nucleotides not matched to a gene: 2. This CDR3 contains 12 residues. The CDR3 region is CASAGVTDTQYF. The CDR3 bases are TGTGCCAGCGCGGGAGTTACAGATACGCAGTATTTT.

This clonotype was observed many times. The CDR3 protein is CASSPRVGQGLREQYF. The CDR3 DNA follows: TGCGCCAGCAGCCCCAGGGTGGGACAGGGTCTCCGGGAGCAGTACTTC. V is TRBV4-1 and J is TRBJ2-7; TRBD1 matches 9 bases. V shed 4 bases and J 7 bases; nucleotides not matched to a gene: 14. The CDR3 is 16 amino acids. Germline CDR1 and CDR2: MGHRA and YSYEKL.

This clonotype has ten or more counts. V gene TRBV10-3 combines with J gene TRBJ2-1; 8 bases match TRBD1. This CDR3 has 15 amino acids. Germline CDR1 and CDR2: ENHRY and SYGVKD. Trimming took 6 bases from V and 4 from J; bases not matched to a gene: 8. The CDR3 DNA sequence: TGTGCCATCAGGACGACAGGGGAAGGGTACAATGAGCAGTTCTTC. Its translation: CAIRTTGEGYNEQFF.

This clonotype was seen at least ten times. This rearrangement joins TRBV15 to TRBJ1-1; D is unresolved. CDR1 and CDR2 from the germline V gene are LNHNV and YYDKDF (reference sequence). The V end was cut by 7 bases, the J end by 5 bases, with 14 bases between. The length of the CDR3 is 13 residues. The CDR3 sequence is CATTPGVRTEAFF. The CDR3 nucleotides read TGTGCCACCACCCCTGGGGTTAGGACTGAAGCTTTCTTT.

This clonotype has more than one count but fewer than ten. This chain connects TRBV28 to TRBJ2-2; the match to TRBD1 covers 9 bases. This CDR3 comprises 16 residues. The germline V gene has CDR1 MDHEN and CDR2 SYDVKM. Germline trimming cut 5 bases from V and 5 bases from J; bases unmatched to any gene: 9. CDR3 DNA sequence: TGTGCCAGCAGTCCTCCGACAGGGGGGAGAACCGGGGAGCTGTTTTTT. Residues: CASSPPTGGRTGELFF.

This clonotype has just a few counts. This rearrangement joins TRBV9 to TRBJ2-1; a weak D match, TRBD2 (5 bases). This CDR3 has 15 amino acids. V lost 0 bases, J lost 4 bases, and 11 bases lay in between. The germline CDR1 and CDR2 sequences are SGDLS and YYNGEE. In DNA, the CDR3 is TGTGCCAGCAGCGTAGTTGAGGGCCCATACAATGAGCAGTTCTTC. Its translation: CASSVVEGPYNEQFF.

The chain combines TRBV2 with TRBJ2-2; maybe TRBD2 (6 bases). The germline gives CDR1 SNHLY, CDR2 FYNNEI. This CDR3 is built from 15 residues. Trimming took 6 bases from V and 7 from J, leaving 18 bases between them. The CDR3 nucleotides are TGTGCCAGCAGAGCCGGGAGTAAATTAATCGGGGAGCTGTTTTTT. This encodes CASRAGSKLIGELFF.

This clonotype was seen more than once but under ten times. The chain has TRBV12-3 or TRBV12-4 and TRBJ2-3; 10 bases fit TRBD1. The CDR3 covers 16 residues. Losses at the gene ends were 3 bases for V and 4 bases for J; bases not matched to a gene: 7. The CDR3 reads CASSLGQGSPADTQYF. The CDR3, as DNA: TGTGCCAGCAGTTTGGGACAGGGGTCACCGGCAGATACGCAGTATTTT.